The 15 T cell receptor beta chains below were found in one sample sequenced in a study of control samples from healthy donors and cancer patients. Libraries were prepared by immunoSEQ multiplex PCR; TCRdb keeps only in-frame clonotypes and omits some of them. The sample has 150,000 to 200,000 clones; just under 95% are singletons. The material sequenced was blood. The receptors shown here come from a man younger than 30 in good health.

CDR3 protein: CASSTEGGTYGYTF. The DNA of the CDR3 is TGTGCCAGCAGCACAGAGGGGGGAACCTATGGCTACACCTTC. V gene TRBV11-2 combines with J gene TRBJ1-2; a possible D gene is TRBD1 (6 bases). This CDR3 comprises 14 residues. V gave up 5 bases and J gave up 4 bases, with 14 bases separating them. Germline V gene lookup returns CDR1 SGHAT and CDR2 FQNNGV.

The chain links TRBV7-3 to TRBJ1-2, with 7 nucleotides matching TRBD1. Unmatched junction bases numbered 12, after V lost 1 base and J lost 7 bases. This CDR3 is built from 16 residues. Germline V gene lookup returns CDR1 SGHTA and CDR2 FQGTGA. CDR3 DNA sequence: TGTGCCAGCAGCTTAAGCGGTTTGAAGGGGGCGAGTGGCTACACCTTC. Amino acid sequence: CASSLSGLKGASGYTF.

J is TRBJ2-1 and V is TRBV21-1; the D call of TRBD1 is as the table states it, not checked on the DNA. TRBV21-1 is an annotated pseudogene. This CDR3 region has 17 residues. CDR3 coding DNA: TGTGTCAGCAGCAAAAAAGCGGCAGGGGACGAGGGGAATGAGCAGTTCTTC. It encodes CVSSKKAAGDEGNEQFF.

The rearrangement uses TRBV5-4 and TRBJ2-7; D may be TRBD1 (6 bases). Germline values: CDR1 SGHNT, CDR2 YYREEE (reference sequence). The CDR3 runs 15 residues. Trimming pared 0 bases from V and 0 bases from J, leaving 10 bases between. The CDR3 DNA reads as TGTGCCAGCAGCTTGGGAGGGGGTTACTCCTACGAGCAGTACTTC. Translating gives CASSLGGGYSYEQYF.

This sequence joins TRBV3-1 (or the pseudogene TRBV3-2) and TRBJ1-2, with a possible D match to TRBD1 (6 bases). Trimming stripped 0 bases from V and 8 bases from J, with 13 bases between. The CDR3 is 14 amino acids. Germline V lookup: CDR1 LGHDT, CDR2 YNNKEL (reference sequence). In nucleotides, the CDR3 is TGTGCCAGCAGCCAAGAGAGGGCAGGGGAGGGCTACACCTTC. Amino acid sequence: CASSQERAGEGYTF.

The chain uses TRBV4-2 and TRBJ2-1; 10 bases map to TRBD2. With V trimmed by 1 base and J by 3 bases, 3 bases remained unmatched. The CDR3 is made up of 16 amino acids. In germline, CDR1 is LGHNA, CDR2 YNFKEQ. CDR3 region: CASSQVLAGDYNEQFF. CDR3 nucleotides: TGTGCCAGCAGCCAAGTGCTAGCGGGGGACTACAATGAGCAGTTCTTC.

CDR3 residues: CASSLREVWTVSSYNSPLHF. CDR3 coding DNA: TGTGCCAGCAGCTTAAGGGAGGTATGGACAGTGAGCTCCTATAATTCACCCCTCCACTTT. The genes are TRBV7-4 and TRBJ1-6; D is perhaps TRBD1 (6 bases). Germline loops: CDR1 SGHVT, CDR2 SQSDAQ. The CDR3 has 20 amino acids. With 2 bases removed from V and 0 bases from J, the gap between germline ends came to 20 bases.

This clone was counted a single time. The chain carries TRBV29-1 and TRBJ2-3; possible D gene TRBD2, 7 bases. Deletions cut 7 bases from V and 4 bases from J, with 18 bases between. Germline lookup yields CDR1 SQVTM and CDR2 ANQGSEA. CDR3 length: 14 residues. CDR3 bases: TGCAGCGCCGATGGGGGGGGCCTATCAGATACGCAGTATTTT. This sequence encodes CSADGGGLSDTQYF.

The chain links TRBV2 to TRBJ2-2; tentatively, D is TRBD1 (6 bases). Germline-derived CDR1 and CDR2 are SNHLY and FYNNEI. The CDR3 runs to 14 residues. Trimming removed 7 bases from V and 4 bases from J, with 13 bases in between. The CDR3 sequence is CASNHGTSTGELFF. In nucleotides, the CDR3 is TGTGCCAGCAACCATGGGACATCCACCGGGGAGCTGTTTTTT. Looking up the rest from reference TRBV2 and TRBJ2-2 gives the full variable domain: EPEVTQTPSHQVTQMGQEVILRCVPISNHLYFYWYRQILGQKVEFLVSFYNNEISEKSEIFDDQFSVERPDGSNFTLKIRSTKLEDSAMYFCASNHGTSTGELFFGEGSRLTVL.

The CDR3 sequence: CASSGTKKLFF. The CDR3 coding sequence is TGTGCCAGCAGCGGGACTAAAAAACTGTTTTTT. The V gene is TRBV2, the J gene TRBJ1-4, with D perhaps matching TRBD1 (5 bases). Germline V gives CDR1 SNHLY, CDR2 FYNNEI. V was trimmed by 6 bases and J by 9 bases, leaving 8 bases between them. The CDR3 covers 11 residues.

V is TRBV15 and J is TRBJ1-5; 9 bases align to TRBD1. The CDR3 is 16 amino acids. V was clipped by 0 bases and J by 5 bases; unmatched bases: 5. Germline values: CDR1 LNHNV, CDR2 YYDKDF (reference sequence). For the CDR3, the DNA is TGTGCCACCAGCAGAGATTGGAACAGGGGGCATCAGCCCCAGCATTTT. Its protein product is CATSRDWNRGHQPQHF.

The V and J genes are TRBV5-1 and TRBJ1-1, with no clear D. CDR1 and CDR2 from the germline V gene are SGHRS and YFSETQ. V lost 0 bases and J 6 bases, leaving 12 bases between the germline ends. There are 14 residues in the CDR3. CDR3 coding DNA: TGCGCCAGCAGCTTGGCCGGGCCGGGCGCTGAAGCTTTCTTT. Protein sequence: CASSLAGPGAEAFF.

V is TRBV3-1 (or the pseudogene TRBV3-2) and J is TRBJ2-3; D is unresolved. V gave up 5 bases and J gave up 2 bases, with 17 bases separating them. The CDR3 spans 16 residues. Germline values: CDR1 LGHDT, CDR2 YNNKEL (reference sequence). The CDR3 DNA is TGTGCCAGCAGCGACGCGTCCCGACCGTTCACAGATACGCAGTATTTT. This encodes CASSDASRPFTDTQYF.

This sequence joins TRBV18 and TRBJ2-1; 7 bases are a match to TRBD2. This CDR3 is built from 15 residues. Germline lookup yields CDR1 KGHSH and CDR2 LQKENI. Trimming removed 2 bases from V and 3 bases from J; junction bases left unmatched: 4. The CDR3 reads CASSPRPSGYNEQFF. CDR3 nucleotide sequence: TGTGCCAGCTCACCAAGGCCTAGCGGCTACAATGAGCAGTTCTTC.

The CDR3 protein is CASSITDLENTIYF. The CDR3 region has the DNA TGTGCCAGTAGTATAACGGATCTCGAAAACACCATATATTTT. The chain joins TRBV19 to TRBJ1-3; no firm D call. Trimming pared 2 bases from V and 6 bases from J, leaving 11 bases between. The CDR3 totals 14 residues. The germline CDR1 and CDR2 sequences are LNHDA and SQIVND (reference sequence).